This passage covers 10 T cell receptor beta chains from one sample sequenced in a study of cytomegalovirus exposure and HLA in healthy donors. 13 Jbeta primers and 60 Vbeta primers were used for the PCR. Measured with immunoSEQ multiplex PCR; TCRdb has only the in-frame clones, and not every one. Seen in this sample are around 51,000 clones; the ten most common clones hold 2% to 2.5%. The sequenced sample was PBMCs. These receptors all stem from a woman aged 35 to 49 in good health and CMV-seronegative.

The V gene is TRBV29-1, the J gene TRBJ2-2; a possible D gene is TRBD1 (6 bases). The CDR3 runs to 18 residues. Trimming took off 0 bases at V and 5 bases at J, with 22 bases between the two ends. CDR1 SQVTM and CDR2 ANQGSEA come from the germline V gene. The CDR3 region has the DNA TGCAGCGTTGAAGAGATGGGGGCGGGCCTTTCGGGGACCGGGGAGCTGTTTTTT. Its translation is CSVEEMGAGLSGTGELFF.

The genes are TRBV7-9 and TRBJ2-3; no definite D call. Trimming took off 1 base at V and 8 bases at J, with 13 bases between the two ends. The CDR3 covers 14 residues. Germline V gives CDR1 SEHNR, CDR2 FQNEAQ (reference sequence). CDR3 DNA: TGTGCCAGCAGCTTAGAGGTTGTGTCTAGTACGCAGTATTTT. It specifies CASSLEVVSSTQYF.

This chain uses TRBV11-1 with TRBJ2-6; the D gene is possibly TRBD2 (5 bases). Germline CDR1 and CDR2: SGHAT and FQDESV (reference sequence). The CDR3 is 16 amino acids. Trimming pared 8 bases from V and 2 bases from J, leaving 16 bases between. The CDR3 DNA reads as TGTGCCAGCCGTCGGGGAGTTAGGACTGGGGCCAACGTCCTGACTTTC. Amino acid sequence: CASRRGVRTGANVLTF.

The chain joins TRBV7-2 to TRBJ1-1, with D possibly TRBD1 on 5 matching bases. The CDR3 covers 14 residues. CDR1 is SGHTA, CDR2 FQGNSA, per germline. V was clipped by 7 bases and J by 3 bases, with 15 bases between them. In DNA form, the CDR3 reads TGTGCCAGCAAAAATCTGGGACTTGACACTGAAGCTTTCTTT. Its translation: CASKNLGLDTEAFF.

V and J are TRBV14 and TRBJ2-1; 8 bases are a match to TRBD2. With V trimmed by 6 bases and J by 10 bases, 8 bases remained unmatched. The germline gives CDR1 SGHDN, CDR2 FVKESK. The CDR3 runs to 13 residues. CDR3 sequence (DNA): TGTGCCAGCAGACGAGCGGGGGTAAACGAGCAGTTCTTC. Residues: CASRRAGVNEQFF.

V gene TRBV11-2 combines with J gene TRBJ1-4; 7 bases fit TRBD1. The CDR3 covers 15 residues. V was clipped by 3 bases and J by 3 bases; unmatched bases: 4. Germline-derived CDR1 and CDR2 are SGHAT and FQNNGV. CDR3: CASSLGDSPNEKLFF. CDR3 nucleotides: TGTGCCAGCAGCTTGGGGGACAGCCCTAATGAAAAACTGTTTTTT.

The chain uses TRBV19 and TRBJ2-5; D is unclear. Germline CDR1 and CDR2: LNHDA and SQIVND (reference sequence). V lost 5 bases to trimming and J lost 0 bases, with 7 bases between them. This CDR3 has 13 residues. The CDR3: CASSPQDQETQYF. The DNA of the CDR3 is TGTGCCAGTAGTCCCCAGGACCAAGAGACCCAGTACTTC. Full variable domain (outside the CDR3, taken from reference TRBV19 and TRBJ2-5): DGGITQSPKYLFRKEGQNVTLSCEQNLNHDAMYWYRQDPGQGLRLIYYSQIVNDFQKGDIAEGYSVSREKKESFPLTVTSAQKNPTAFYLCASSPQDQETQYFGPGTRLLVL.

This chain connects TRBV30 to TRBJ1-1; 8 nucleotides line up with TRBD1. V dropped 2 bases and J dropped 2; count of bases not matched to a gene: 7. CDR1 and CDR2 (germline): GTSNPN, SVGIG (reference sequence). The CDR3 totals 15 residues. The CDR3 is CAWSHRGAFNTEAFF. CDR3 DNA sequence: TGTGCCTGGAGTCACAGGGGGGCCTTTAACACTGAAGCTTTCTTT.

Remarks on this clone: The same CDR3 can be traced to other DNA sequences in this sample. The CDR3 DNA reads TGTGCCAGCAGCCCGCGACAGGGCGCCTACAATGAGCAGTTCTTC. The encoded protein is CASSPRQGAYNEQFF. The chain couples TRBV9 to TRBJ2-1; 7 positions agree with TRBD1. The germline CDR1 and CDR2 sequences are SGDLS and YYNGEE. The CDR3 runs 15 residues. V was clipped by 4 bases and J by 2 bases; unmatched bases: 6.

The CDR3, as DNA: TGTGCCAGCAGCTCGGGAGCCACAGATACGCAGTATTTT. This translates into CASSSGATDTQYF. V and J are TRBV7-3 and TRBJ2-3; D may be TRBD2 (6 bases). This CDR3 has 13 residues. The V end was cut by 4 bases, the J end by 2 bases, with 7 bases between. Germline V gene data show CDR1 as SGHTA and CDR2 as FQGTGA.